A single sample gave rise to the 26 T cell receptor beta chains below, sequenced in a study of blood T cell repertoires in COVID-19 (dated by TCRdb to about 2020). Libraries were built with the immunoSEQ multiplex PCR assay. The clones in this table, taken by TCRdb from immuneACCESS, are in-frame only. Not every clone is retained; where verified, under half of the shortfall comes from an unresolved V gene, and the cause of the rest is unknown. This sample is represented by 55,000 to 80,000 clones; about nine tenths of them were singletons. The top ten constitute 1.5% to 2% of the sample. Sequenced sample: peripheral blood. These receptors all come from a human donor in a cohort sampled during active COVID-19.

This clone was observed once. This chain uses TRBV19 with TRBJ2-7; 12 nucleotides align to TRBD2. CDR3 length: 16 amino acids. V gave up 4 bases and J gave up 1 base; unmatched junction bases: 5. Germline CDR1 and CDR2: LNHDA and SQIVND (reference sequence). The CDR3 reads CASSTITSGRSYEQYF. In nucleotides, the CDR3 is TGTGCCAGTAGTACCATTACTAGCGGGAGGTCCTACGAGCAGTACTTC. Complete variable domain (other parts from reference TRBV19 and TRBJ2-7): DGGITQSPKYLFRKEGQNVTLSCEQNLNHDAMYWYRQDPGQGLRLIYYSQIVNDFQKGDIAEGYSVSREKKESFPLTVTSAQKNPTAFYLCASSTITSGRSYEQYFGPGTRLTVT.

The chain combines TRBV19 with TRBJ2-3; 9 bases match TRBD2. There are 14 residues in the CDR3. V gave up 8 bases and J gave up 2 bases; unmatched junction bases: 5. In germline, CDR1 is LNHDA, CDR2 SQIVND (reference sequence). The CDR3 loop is CASQLAGNTDTQYF. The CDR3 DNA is TGTGCCAGTCAGCTAGCGGGGAACACAGATACGCAGTATTTT.

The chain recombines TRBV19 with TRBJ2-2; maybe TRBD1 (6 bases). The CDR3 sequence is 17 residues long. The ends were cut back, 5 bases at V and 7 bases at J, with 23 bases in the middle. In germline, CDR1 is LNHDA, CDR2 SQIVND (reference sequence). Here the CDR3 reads CASSLTGKGGFGGELFF. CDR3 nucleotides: TGTGCCAGTAGTCTTACAGGGAAAGGAGGTTTTGGCGGGGAGCTGTTTTTT.

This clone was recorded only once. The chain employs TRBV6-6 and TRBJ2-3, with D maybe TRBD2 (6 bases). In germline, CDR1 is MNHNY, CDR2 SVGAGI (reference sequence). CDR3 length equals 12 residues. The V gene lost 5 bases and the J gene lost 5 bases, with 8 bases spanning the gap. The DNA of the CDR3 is TGTGCCAGCAGTGGGACTGGAGATACGCAGTATTTT. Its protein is CASSGTGDTQYF.

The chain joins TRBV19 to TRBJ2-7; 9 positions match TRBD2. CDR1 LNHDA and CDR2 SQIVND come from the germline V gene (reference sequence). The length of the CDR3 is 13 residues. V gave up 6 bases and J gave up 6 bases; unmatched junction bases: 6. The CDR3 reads CASRVAGVGEQYF. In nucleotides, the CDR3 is TGTGCCAGTAGGGTAGCGGGAGTAGGCGAGCAGTACTTC.

The CDR3, as DNA: TGTGCCAGCAGCTGGGGGACCGGGACTAGTTTCAATGAGCAGTTCTTC. Translation gives CASSWGTGTSFNEQFF. V and J are TRBV5-4 and TRBJ2-1; 8 bases are a match to TRBD2. Germline V gene data show CDR1 as SGHNT and CDR2 as YYREEE (reference sequence). V shed 3 bases and J 6 bases; nucleotides not matched to a gene: 11. CDR3 length: 16 amino acids.

The CDR3 DNA follows: TGTGCCAGCAGCTTTCCGGGGGGCGACTATGGCTACACCTTC. Its protein is CASSFPGGDYGYTF. The V call is TRBV5-8, the J call TRBJ1-2; a possible D gene is TRBD1 (6 bases). The CDR3 runs to 14 residues. Germline V gene lookup returns CDR1 SGHTS and CDR2 YDEGEE. V lost 2 bases, J lost 3 bases, and 11 bases lay in between.

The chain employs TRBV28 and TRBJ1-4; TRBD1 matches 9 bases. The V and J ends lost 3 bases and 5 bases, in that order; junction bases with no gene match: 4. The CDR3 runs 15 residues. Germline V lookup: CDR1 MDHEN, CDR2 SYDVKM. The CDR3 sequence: CASSFLGQGNEKLFF. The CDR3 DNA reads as TGTGCCAGCAGTTTTCTGGGACAGGGCAATGAAAAACTGTTTTTT.

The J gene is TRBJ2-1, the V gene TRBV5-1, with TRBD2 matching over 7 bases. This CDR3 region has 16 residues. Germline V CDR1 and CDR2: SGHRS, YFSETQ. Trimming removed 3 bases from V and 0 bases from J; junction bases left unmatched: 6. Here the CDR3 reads CASSSPGRSSYNEQFF. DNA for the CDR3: TGCGCCAGCAGCTCACCCGGGAGGAGCTCCTACAATGAGCAGTTCTTC.

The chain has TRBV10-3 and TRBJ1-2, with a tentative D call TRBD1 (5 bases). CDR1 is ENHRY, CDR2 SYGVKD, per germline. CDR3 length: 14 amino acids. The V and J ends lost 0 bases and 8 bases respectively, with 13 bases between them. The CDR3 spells CAISESPGLEGYTF. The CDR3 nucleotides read TGTGCCATCAGTGAGTCGCCAGGGTTGGAGGGCTACACCTTC.

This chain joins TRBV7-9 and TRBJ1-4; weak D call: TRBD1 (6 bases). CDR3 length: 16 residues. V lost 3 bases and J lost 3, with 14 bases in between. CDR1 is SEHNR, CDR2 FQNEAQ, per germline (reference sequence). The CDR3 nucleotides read TGTGCCAGCAGCTTCCCCAGGGGCGGAGCTAATGAAAAACTGTTTTTT. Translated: CASSFPRGGANEKLFF. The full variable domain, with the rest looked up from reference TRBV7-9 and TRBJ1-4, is DTGVSQNPRHKITKRGQNVTFRCDPISEHNRLYWYRQTLGQGPEFLTYFQNEAQLEKSRLLSDRFSAERPKGSFSTLEIQRTEQGDSAMYLCASSFPRGGANEKLFFGSGTQLSVL.

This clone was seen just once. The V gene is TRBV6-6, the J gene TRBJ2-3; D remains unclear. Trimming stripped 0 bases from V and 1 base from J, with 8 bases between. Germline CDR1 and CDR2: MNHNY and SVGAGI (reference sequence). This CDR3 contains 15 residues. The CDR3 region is CASSYSASRTDTQYF. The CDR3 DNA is TGTGCCAGCAGTTACTCGGCCAGTCGCACAGATACGCAGTATTTT.

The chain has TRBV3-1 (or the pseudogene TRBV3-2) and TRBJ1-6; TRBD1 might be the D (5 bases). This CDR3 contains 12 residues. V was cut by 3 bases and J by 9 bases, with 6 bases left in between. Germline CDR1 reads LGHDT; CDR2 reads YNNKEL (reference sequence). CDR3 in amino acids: CASSHGGSPLHF. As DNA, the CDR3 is TGTGCCAGCAGCCACGGGGGTTCACCCCTCCACTTT.

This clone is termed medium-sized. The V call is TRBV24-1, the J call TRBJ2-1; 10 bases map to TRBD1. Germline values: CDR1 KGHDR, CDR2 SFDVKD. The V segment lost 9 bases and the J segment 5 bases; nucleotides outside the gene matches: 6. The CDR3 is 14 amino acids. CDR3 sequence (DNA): TGTGCCACCCTATCCGGGACAGGGGACAATGAGCAGTTCTTC. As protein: CATLSGTGDNEQFF.

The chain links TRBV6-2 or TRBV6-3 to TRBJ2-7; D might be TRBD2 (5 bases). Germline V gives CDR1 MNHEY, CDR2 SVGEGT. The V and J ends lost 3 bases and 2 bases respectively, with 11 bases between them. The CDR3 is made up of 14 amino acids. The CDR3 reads CASSYVGKAYEQYF. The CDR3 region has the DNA TGTGCCAGCAGTTATGTCGGGAAGGCCTACGAGCAGTACTTC.

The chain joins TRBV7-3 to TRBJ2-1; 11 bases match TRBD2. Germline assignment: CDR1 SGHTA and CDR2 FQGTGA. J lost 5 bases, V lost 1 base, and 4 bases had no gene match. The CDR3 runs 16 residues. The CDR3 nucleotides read TGTGCCAGCAGCTTAAACGGGGGACTAGCGGACAATGAGCAGTTCTTC. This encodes CASSLNGGLADNEQFF. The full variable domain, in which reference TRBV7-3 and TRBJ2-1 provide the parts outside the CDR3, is GAGVSQTPSNKVTEKGKYVELRCDPISGHTALYWYRQSLGQGPEFLIYFQGTGAADDSGLPNDRFFAVRPEGSVSTLKIQRTERGDSAVYLCASSLNGGLADNEQFFGPGTRLTVL.

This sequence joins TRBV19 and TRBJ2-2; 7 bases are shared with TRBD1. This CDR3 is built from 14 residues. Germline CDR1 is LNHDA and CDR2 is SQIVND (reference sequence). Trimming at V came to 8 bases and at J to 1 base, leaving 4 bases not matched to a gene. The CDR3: CASRRQGNTGELFF. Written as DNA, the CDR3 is TGTGCCAGTCGCCGACAGGGGAACACCGGGGAGCTGTTTTTT.

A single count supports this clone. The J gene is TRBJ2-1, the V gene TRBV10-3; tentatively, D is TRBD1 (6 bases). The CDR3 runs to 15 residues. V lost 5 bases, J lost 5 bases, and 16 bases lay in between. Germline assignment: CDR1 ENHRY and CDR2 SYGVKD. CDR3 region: CAISLIQGGDNEQFF. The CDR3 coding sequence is TGTGCCATCAGTCTTATACAGGGTGGGGACAATGAGCAGTTCTTC.

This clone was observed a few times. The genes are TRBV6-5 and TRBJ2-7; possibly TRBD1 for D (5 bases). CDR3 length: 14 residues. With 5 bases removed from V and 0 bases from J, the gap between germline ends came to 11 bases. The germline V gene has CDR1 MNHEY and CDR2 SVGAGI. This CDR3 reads CASSTPGISYEQYF. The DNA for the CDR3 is TGTGCCAGCAGTACTCCAGGGATCTCCTACGAGCAGTACTTC.

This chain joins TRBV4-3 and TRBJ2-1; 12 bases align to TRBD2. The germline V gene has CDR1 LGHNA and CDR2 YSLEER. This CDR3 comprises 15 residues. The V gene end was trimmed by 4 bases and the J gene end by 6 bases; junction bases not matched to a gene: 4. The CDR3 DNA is TGCGCCAGCAGCCCACAACTAGCGGGAGGCAATGAGCAGTTCTTC. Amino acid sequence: CASSPQLAGGNEQFF.

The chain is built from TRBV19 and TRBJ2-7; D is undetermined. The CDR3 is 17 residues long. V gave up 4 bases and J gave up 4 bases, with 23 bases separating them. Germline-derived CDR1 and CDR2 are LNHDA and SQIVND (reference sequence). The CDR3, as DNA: TGTGCCAGTAGTACTTCCCACACCGGTGCCGGGTGGTACGAGCAGTACTTC. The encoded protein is CASSTSHTGAGWYEQYF.

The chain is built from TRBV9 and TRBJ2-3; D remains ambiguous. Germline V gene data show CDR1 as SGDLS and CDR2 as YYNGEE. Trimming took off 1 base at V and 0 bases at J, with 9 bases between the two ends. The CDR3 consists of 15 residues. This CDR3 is CASSVKTVSTDTQYF. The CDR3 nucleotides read TGTGCCAGCAGCGTAAAAACAGTTAGCACAGATACGCAGTATTTT. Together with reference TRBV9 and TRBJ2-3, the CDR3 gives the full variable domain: DSGVTQTPKHLITATGQRVTLRCSPRSGDLSVYWYQQSLDQGLQFLIQYYNGEERAKGNILERFSAQQFPDLHSELNLSSLELGDSALYFCASSVKTVSTDTQYFGPGTRLTVL.

The CDR3 sequence is CASSQGTGRNYGYTF. CDR3 nucleotides: TGCGCCAGCAGCCAAGGGACAGGGAGGAACTATGGCTACACCTTC. The chain links TRBV4-1 to TRBJ1-2, with 8 nucleotides matching TRBD1. CDR3 length equals 15 residues. Germline trimming cut 1 base from V and 2 bases from J; bases unmatched to any gene: 3. Germline V gene sequence: CDR1 MGHRA, CDR2 YSYEKL.

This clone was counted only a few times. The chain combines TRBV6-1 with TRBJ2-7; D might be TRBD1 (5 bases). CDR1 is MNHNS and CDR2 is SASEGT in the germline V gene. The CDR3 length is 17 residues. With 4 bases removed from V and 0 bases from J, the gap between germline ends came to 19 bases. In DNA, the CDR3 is TGTGCCAGCAGTGGACCATCTCCTGACAGAACCTCCTACGAGCAGTACTTC. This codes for CASSGPSPDRTSYEQYF.

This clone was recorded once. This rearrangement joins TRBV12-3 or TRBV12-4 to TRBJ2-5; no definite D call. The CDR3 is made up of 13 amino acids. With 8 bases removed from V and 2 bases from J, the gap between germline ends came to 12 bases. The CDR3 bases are TGTGCCAGCGCCTTTTCGCAGCAAGAGACCCAGTACTTC. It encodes CASAFSQQETQYF.

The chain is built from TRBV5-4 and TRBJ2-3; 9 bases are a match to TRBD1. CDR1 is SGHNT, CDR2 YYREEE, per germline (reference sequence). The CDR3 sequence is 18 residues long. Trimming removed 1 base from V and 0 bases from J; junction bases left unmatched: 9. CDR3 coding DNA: TGTGCCAGCAGCTTGAAGACAGGGGGTTCCTCTAGCACAGATACGCAGTATTTT. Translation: CASSLKTGGSSSTDTQYF.